This T cell receptor (beta chain) was recorded in a study of identical twins. Study findings and constraints: Researchers reported excess low generation probability among twin-shared out-of-frame alpha sequences. Carriage of fewer insertions was seen in abundant cord blood beta clonotypes, whereas memory repertoires showed none.

To note about this clonotype: As yet, its antigen is unknown.

With template switching, a universal primer site was added, and the cDNA carried unique molecular identifiers. TCRdb processed the 5' RACE reads anew with MiXCR; each CDR3 protein has one entry. Seen here are some 600,000 distinct CDR3 sequences, around 7.5% observed once, and the top ten hold over 1.5%. There are 16 residues in the CDR3. V lost 2 bases to trimming and J lost 6 bases; unmatched junction nucleotides: 8. CDR1 is MNHEY and CDR2 is SVGEGT in the germline V gene. The same data also went into a second study, on yellow fever vaccine responses in identical twins. That source notes: A vaccine T cell response that seemed partly convergent and partly personalized was reported in twins.

This TCR derives from a woman in her late teens or twenties in good health. The chain combines TRBV6-2 or TRBV6-3 with TRBJ2-2; 8 bases agree with TRBD1. The material sequenced was PBMCs. This CDR3 is CASSYGRQGSAGELFF. CDR3 coding DNA: TGTGCCAGCAGTTACGGGAGACAGGGGTCAGCCGGGGAGCTGTTTTTT.